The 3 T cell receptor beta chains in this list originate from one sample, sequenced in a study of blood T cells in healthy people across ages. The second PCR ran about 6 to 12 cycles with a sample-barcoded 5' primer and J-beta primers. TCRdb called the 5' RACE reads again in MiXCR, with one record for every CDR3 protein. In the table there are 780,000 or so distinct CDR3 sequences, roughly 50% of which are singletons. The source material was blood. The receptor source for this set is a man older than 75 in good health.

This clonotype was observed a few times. The CDR3 protein is CATSKMEGEGENIQYF. For the CDR3, the DNA is TGTGCCACCAGCAAGATGGAGGGGGAGGGAGAGAACATTCAGTACTTC. The chain couples TRBV15 to TRBJ2-4; the D gene is possibly TRBD2 (7 bases). The CDR3 has 16 residues. CDR1 is LNHNV and CDR2 is YYDKDF in the germline V gene (reference sequence). The V end was cut by 4 bases, the J end by 7 bases, with 20 bases between.

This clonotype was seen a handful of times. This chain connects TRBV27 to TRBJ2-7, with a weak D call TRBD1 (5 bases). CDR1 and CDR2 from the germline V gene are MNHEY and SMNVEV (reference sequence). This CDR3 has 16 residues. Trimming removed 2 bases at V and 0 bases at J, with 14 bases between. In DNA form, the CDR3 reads TGTGCCAGCAGTTTAGTAGGGGCGGTGGGCTCCTACGAGCAGTACTTC. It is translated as CASSLVGAVGSYEQYF.

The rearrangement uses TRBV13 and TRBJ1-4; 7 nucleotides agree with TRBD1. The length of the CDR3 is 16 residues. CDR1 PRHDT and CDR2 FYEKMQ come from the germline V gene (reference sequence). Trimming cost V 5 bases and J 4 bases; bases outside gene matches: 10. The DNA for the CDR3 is TGTGCCAGCAGCCAAGCCAGGACAGGCCTTAATGAAAAACTGTTTTTT. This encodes CASSQARTGLNEKLFF.